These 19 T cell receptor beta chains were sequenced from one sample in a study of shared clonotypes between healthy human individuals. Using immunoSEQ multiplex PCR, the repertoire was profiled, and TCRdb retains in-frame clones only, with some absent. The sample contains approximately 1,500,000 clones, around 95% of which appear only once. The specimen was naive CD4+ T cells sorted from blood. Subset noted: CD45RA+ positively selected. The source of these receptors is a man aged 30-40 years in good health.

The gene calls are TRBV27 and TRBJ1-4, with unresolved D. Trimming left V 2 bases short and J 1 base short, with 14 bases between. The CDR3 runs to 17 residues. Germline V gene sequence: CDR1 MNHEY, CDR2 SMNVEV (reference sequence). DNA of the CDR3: TGTGCCAGCAGTTTAGTTCAGTCTGGGGAAACTAATGAAAAACTGTTTTTT. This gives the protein CASSLVQSGETNEKLFF.

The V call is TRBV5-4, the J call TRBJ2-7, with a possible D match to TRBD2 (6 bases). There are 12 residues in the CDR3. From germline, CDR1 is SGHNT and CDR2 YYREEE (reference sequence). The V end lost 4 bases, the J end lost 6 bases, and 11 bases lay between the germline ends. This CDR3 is CASSSRGSEQYF. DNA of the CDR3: TGTGCCAGCAGCAGCCGGGGGTCCGAGCAGTACTTC.

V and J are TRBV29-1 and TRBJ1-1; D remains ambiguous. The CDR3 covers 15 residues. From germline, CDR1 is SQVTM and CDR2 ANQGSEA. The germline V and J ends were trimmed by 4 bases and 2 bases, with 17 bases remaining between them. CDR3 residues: CSVGPLLRENTEAFF. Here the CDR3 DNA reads TGCAGCGTTGGTCCCCTCTTGAGGGAAAACACTGAAGCTTTCTTT.

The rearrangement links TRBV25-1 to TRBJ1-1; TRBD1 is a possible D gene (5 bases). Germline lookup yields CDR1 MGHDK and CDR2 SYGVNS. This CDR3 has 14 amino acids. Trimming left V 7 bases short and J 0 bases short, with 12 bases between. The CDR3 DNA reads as TGTGCCAGCAAGGGACTCCCCATGAACACTGAAGCTTTCTTT. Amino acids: CASKGLPMNTEAFF.

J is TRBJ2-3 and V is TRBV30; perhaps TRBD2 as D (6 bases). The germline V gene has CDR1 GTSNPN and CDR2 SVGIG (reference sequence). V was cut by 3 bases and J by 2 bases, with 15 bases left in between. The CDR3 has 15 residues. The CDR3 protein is CAWREGRIITDTQYF. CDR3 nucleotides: TGTGCCTGGAGGGAGGGTCGAATAATCACAGATACGCAGTATTTT.

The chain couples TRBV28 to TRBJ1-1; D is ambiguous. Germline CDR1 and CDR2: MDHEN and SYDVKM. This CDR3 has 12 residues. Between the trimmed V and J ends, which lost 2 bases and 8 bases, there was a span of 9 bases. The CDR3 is CASSLPAEEAFF. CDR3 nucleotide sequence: TGTGCCAGCAGTTTACCGGCAGAAGAAGCTTTCTTT.

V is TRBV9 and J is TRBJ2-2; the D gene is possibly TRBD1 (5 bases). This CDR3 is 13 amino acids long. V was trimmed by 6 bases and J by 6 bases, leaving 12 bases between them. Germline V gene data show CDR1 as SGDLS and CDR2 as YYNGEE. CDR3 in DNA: TGTGCCAGCACCGACAGCTTCCCCGGGGAGCTGTTTTTT. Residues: CASTDSFPGELFF.

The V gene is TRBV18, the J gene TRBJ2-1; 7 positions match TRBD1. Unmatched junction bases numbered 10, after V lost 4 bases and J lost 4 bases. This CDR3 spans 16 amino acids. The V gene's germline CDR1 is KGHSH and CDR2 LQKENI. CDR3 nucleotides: TGTGCCAGCTCACTTCTATCCGGGACAGCTTACAATGAGCAGTTCTTC. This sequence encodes CASSLLSGTAYNEQFF.

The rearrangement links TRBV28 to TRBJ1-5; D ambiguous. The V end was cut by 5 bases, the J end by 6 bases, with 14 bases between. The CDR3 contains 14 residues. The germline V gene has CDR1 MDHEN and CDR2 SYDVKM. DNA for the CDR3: TGTGCCAGCAGTCCTCGATTGGGTGGTCAGCCCCAGCATTTT. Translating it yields CASSPRLGGQPQHF.

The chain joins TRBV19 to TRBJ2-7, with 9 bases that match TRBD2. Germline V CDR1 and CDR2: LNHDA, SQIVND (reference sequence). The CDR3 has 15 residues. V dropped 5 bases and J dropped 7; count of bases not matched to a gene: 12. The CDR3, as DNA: TGTGCCAGTAGTCCTCGGACTAGCGTGGGGTTGGAGCAGTACTTC. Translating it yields CASSPRTSVGLEQYF.

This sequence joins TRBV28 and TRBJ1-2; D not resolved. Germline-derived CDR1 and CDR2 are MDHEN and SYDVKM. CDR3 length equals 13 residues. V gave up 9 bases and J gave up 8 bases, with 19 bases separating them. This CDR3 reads CASQQIFLEGYTF. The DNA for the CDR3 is TGTGCCAGTCAACAGATTTTTCTGGAGGGCTACACCTTC.

The DNA of the CDR3 is TGTGCCAGCAGCTTGATTCAGGGGCCCACAGATACGCAGTATTTT. This sequence encodes CASSLIQGPTDTQYF. This rearrangement joins TRBV5-5 to TRBJ2-3, with D possibly TRBD1 on 6 matching bases. Deletions cut 1 base from V and 2 bases from J, with 11 bases between. This CDR3 comprises 15 residues. CDR1 and CDR2 from the germline V gene are SGHKS and YYEKEE (reference sequence).

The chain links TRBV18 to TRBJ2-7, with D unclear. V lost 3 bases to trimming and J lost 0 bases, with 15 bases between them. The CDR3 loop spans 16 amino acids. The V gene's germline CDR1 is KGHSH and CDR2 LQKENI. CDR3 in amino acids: CASSPALRTSSYEQYF. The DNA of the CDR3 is TGTGCCAGCTCACCCGCGCTCCGCACGAGCTCCTACGAGCAGTACTTC.

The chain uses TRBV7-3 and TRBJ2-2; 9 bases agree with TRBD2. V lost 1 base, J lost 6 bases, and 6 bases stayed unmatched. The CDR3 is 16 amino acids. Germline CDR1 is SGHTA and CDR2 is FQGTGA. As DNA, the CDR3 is TGTGCCAGCAGCTTAAGGACTAGCGCAAGAGCCGGGGAGCTGTTTTTT. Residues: CASSLRTSARAGELFF.

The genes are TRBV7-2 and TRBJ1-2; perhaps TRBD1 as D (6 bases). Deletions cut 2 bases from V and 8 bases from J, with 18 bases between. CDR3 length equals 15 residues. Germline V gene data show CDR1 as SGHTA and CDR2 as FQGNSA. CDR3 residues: CASSLPGQSASGYTF. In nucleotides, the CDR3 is TGTGCCAGCAGCTTACCCGGACAGTCAGCCTCGGGCTACACCTTC.

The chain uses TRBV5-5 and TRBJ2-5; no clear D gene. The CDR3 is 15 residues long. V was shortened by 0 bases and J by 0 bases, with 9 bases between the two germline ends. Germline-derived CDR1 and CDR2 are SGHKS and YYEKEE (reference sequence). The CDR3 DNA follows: TGTGCCAGCAGCTTGGCCCCCAGTGACCAAGAGACCCAGTACTTC. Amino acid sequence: CASSLAPSDQETQYF.

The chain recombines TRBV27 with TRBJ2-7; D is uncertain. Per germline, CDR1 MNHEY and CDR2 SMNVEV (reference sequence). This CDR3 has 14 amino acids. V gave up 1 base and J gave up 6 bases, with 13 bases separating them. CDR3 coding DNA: TGTGCCAGCAGTTTATGGCAAACCCCGGCCGAGCAGTACTTC. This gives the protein CASSLWQTPAEQYF.

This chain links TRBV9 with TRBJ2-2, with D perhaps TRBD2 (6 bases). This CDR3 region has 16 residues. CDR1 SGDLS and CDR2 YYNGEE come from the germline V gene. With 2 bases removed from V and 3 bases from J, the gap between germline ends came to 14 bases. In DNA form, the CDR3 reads TGTGCCAGCAGCGTTGGAGGGAGATCTGACACCGGGGAGCTGTTTTTT. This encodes CASSVGGRSDTGELFF.

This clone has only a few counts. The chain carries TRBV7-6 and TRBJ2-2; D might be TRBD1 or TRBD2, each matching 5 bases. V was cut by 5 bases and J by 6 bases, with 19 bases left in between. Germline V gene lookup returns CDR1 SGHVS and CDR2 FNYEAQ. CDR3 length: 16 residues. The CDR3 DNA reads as TGTGCCAGCAGCCCTAGGGGTACTAGTCTAGCCGGGGAGCTGTTTTTT. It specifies CASSPRGTSLAGELFF.